These 11 T cell receptor beta chains were all obtained from the same sample, sequenced in a study of monozygotic twins with cystic fibrosis. The repertoire was sequenced with immunoSEQ multiplex PCR; TCRdb's copy has only in-frame clones and lacks some. The sample has about 32,000 clones, about 92% seen once. The sample was blood. These receptors were obtained from a girl aged 2-9 years with cystic fibrosis.

V gene TRBV7-9 combines with J gene TRBJ2-1; TRBD1 or TRBD2 may be the D gene (6 bases each). V was clipped by 5 bases and J by 10 bases, with 9 bases between them. CDR1 is SEHNR and CDR2 is FQNEAQ in the germline V gene (reference sequence). The CDR3 consists of 11 residues. This chain's CDR3 is CASSRGGEQFF. CDR3 bases: TGTGCCAGCAGCCGAGGGGGGGAGCAGTTCTTC.

The chain has TRBV4-3 and TRBJ2-2, with 10 nucleotides matching TRBD1. The CDR3 is made up of 15 amino acids. Germline V gene data show CDR1 as LGHNA and CDR2 as YSLEER. Trimming cost V 4 bases and J 4 bases; bases outside gene matches: 3. The CDR3 protein is CASSLDRGTTGELFF. In DNA, the CDR3 is TGCGCCAGCAGCCTGGACAGGGGGACCACCGGGGAGCTGTTTTTT.

The chain joins TRBV9 to TRBJ1-1; D possibly corresponds to TRBD1 (5 bases). From germline, CDR1 is SGDLS and CDR2 YYNGEE. Between the trimmed V and J ends, which lost 2 bases and 0 bases, there was a span of 11 bases. CDR3 size: 15 residues. CDR3 loop: CASSVRGDLNTEAFF. CDR3 DNA sequence: TGTGCCAGCAGCGTTCGGGGGGACCTGAACACTGAAGCTTTCTTT. The full variable domain, its missing parts supplied by reference TRBV9 and TRBJ1-1, is DSGVTQTPKHLITATGQRVTLRCSPRSGDLSVYWYQQSLDQGLQFLIQYYNGEERAKGNILERFSAQQFPDLHSELNLSSLELGDSALYFCASSVRGDLNTEAFFGQGTRLTVV.

V is TRBV11-1 and J is TRBJ2-1, with 7 bases lining up with TRBD1. The germline gives CDR1 SGHAT, CDR2 FQDESV (reference sequence). The CDR3 totals 18 residues. With V trimmed by 0 bases and J by 0 bases, 8 bases remained unmatched. DNA of the CDR3: TGTGCCAGCAGCTTAGCGGATTTACAGGGGAGCTCCTACAATGAGCAGTTCTTC. This translates into CASSLADLQGSSYNEQFF.

A single count supports this clone. This sequence joins TRBV6-1 and TRBJ2-1; D unresolved. Germline CDR1 reads MNHNS; CDR2 reads SASEGT. V was shortened by 1 base and J by 1 base, with 8 bases between the two germline ends. This CDR3 spans 15 amino acids. The CDR3 nucleotides read TGTGCCAGCAGTGAAGAGGCCAGTTCCTACAATGAGCAGTTCTTC. It codes for CASSEEASSYNEQFF.

The gene calls are TRBV29-1 and TRBJ1-1; D not certain. The V end lost 2 bases, the J end lost 0 bases, and 10 bases lay between the germline ends. The CDR3 runs to 14 residues. Germline assignment: CDR1 SQVTM and CDR2 ANQGSEA. The CDR3 sequence is CSVERAAMNTEAFF. Written as DNA, the CDR3 is TGCAGCGTTGAACGGGCAGCTATGAACACTGAAGCTTTCTTT.

This clone was detected only once. The chain carries TRBV5-1 and TRBJ1-1, with D unresolved. CDR1 and CDR2 (germline): SGHRS, YFSETQ. The V end lost 2 bases, the J end lost 0 bases, and 11 bases lay between the germline ends. The CDR3 runs 15 residues. For the CDR3, the DNA is TGCGCCAGCAGCTTCCCTGGAGGGCTGAACACTGAAGCTTTCTTT. Translation gives CASSFPGGLNTEAFF.

The rearrangement joins TRBV4-1 to TRBJ2-7, with D possibly being TRBD1 or TRBD2 (6 bases each). The germline V gene has CDR1 MGHRA and CDR2 YSYEKL. The CDR3 consists of 14 residues. Trimming cost V 4 bases and J 4 bases, with 14 bases left between them. The CDR3, as DNA: TGCGCCAGCAGCCTCCTAGGGGGGCAGTACGAGCAGTACTTC. This codes for CASSLLGGQYEQYF.

The chain links TRBV7-2 to TRBJ2-7; 12 nucleotides align to TRBD2. Germline lookup yields CDR1 SGHTA and CDR2 FQGNSA. V trimming: 1 base; J trimming: 0 bases; junction bases outside the gene matches: 7. The CDR3 consists of 18 residues. CDR3 DNA: TGTGCCAGCAGCTTAGTTGTGACTAGCGGGAGCAACTCCTACGAGCAGTACTTC. This codes for CASSLVVTSGSNSYEQYF. The full variable domain, with the rest looked up from reference TRBV7-2 and TRBJ2-7, is GAGVSQSPSNKVTEKGKDVELRCDPISGHTALYWYRQSLGQGLEFLIYFQGNSAPDKSGLPSDRFSAERTGGSVSTLTIQRTQQEDSAVYLCASSLVVTSGSNSYEQYFGPGTRLTVT.

This chain joins TRBV27 and TRBJ2-7; no reliable D call. Trimming shortened V by 5 bases and J by 3 bases, and 8 bases separated the two germline ends. The CDR3 runs 12 residues. In germline, CDR1 is MNHEY, CDR2 SMNVEV (reference sequence). The CDR3 DNA reads as TGTGCCAGCAGTCGTAACTACTACGAGCAGTACTTC. This encodes CASSRNYYEQYF.

The genes are TRBV29-1 and TRBJ1-1; D possibly corresponds to TRBD1 (5 bases). V lost 3 bases and J 4 bases, leaving 9 bases between the germline ends. The CDR3 totals 12 residues. CDR1 and CDR2 from the germline V gene are SQVTM and ANQGSEA. DNA of the CDR3: TGCAGCGTTGACAGGGCGGGCACTGAAGCTTTCTTT. Its translation is CSVDRAGTEAFF.